There are a few counts of the clone carrying this T cell receptor beta chain. These data come from a study of blood T cells in healthy people across ages. Background on the study: Template switching picked up about one barcoded beta molecule for each two T cells.

The CDR3 is made up of 15 amino acids. V was pared by 5 bases and J by 1 base, with 7 bases of the junction left unmatched. The germline V gene has CDR1 LNHNV and CDR2 YYDKDF (reference sequence). PCR was performed a second time for about 6 to 11 cycles using a sample-barcoded 5' primer and a J-beta primer mix. TCRdb passed the 5' RACE reads through MiXCR, listing each CDR3 protein once. This table has over 500,000 distinct CDR3 sequences, roughly a quarter appearing once. A further study also used this sample, focusing on T cells of mothers and their children.

The chain couples TRBV15 to TRBJ2-5; 7 bases are a match to TRBD1. Sequencing was performed on blood. The TCR was taken from a boy aged 2 to 9 in good health. This chain's CDR3 is CATSRLGGSQETQYF. In DNA form, the CDR3 reads TGTGCCACCAGCCGATTAGGGGGCTCCCAAGAGACCCAGTACTTC. Looking up the rest from reference TRBV15 and TRBJ2-5 gives the full variable domain: DAMVIQNPRYQVTQFGKPVTLSCSQTLNHNVMYWYQQKSSQAPKLLFHYYDKDFNNEADTPDNFQSRRPNTSFCFLDIRSPGLGDTAMYLCATSRLGGSQETQYFGPGTRLLVL.